These 4 T cell receptor beta chains were all obtained from the same sample, sequenced in a study of shared clonotypes between healthy human individuals. Positive CCR7 selection of CD45RO-negative cells yielded the naive CD8 cells, and terminally differentiated effector memory CD45RA+ cells were excluded. Assay used: immunoSEQ multiplex PCR; TCRdb lists only in-frame clones, some missing. Of about 2 million clones detected, about 95% appear once; the ten largest clones hold around 1.1%. Sequencing input: naive CD8+ T cells sorted from blood. All receptors derive from a young man in good health.

The rearrangement uses TRBV27 and TRBJ2-7; D is undetermined. Trimming stripped 6 bases from V and 0 bases from J, with 12 bases between. CDR3 length: 14 residues. CDR1 and CDR2 (germline): MNHEY, SMNVEV (reference sequence). CDR3: CASSITGPSYEQYF. The CDR3 DNA follows: TGTGCCAGCAGCATCACCGGGCCCTCCTACGAGCAGTACTTC.

The chain employs TRBV29-1 and TRBJ1-2; TRBD1 aligns across 12 bases. With 4 bases clipped from V and 2 bases from J, the junction kept 5 bases outside the gene matches. Germline CDR1 and CDR2: SQVTM and ANQGSEA. The CDR3 extends over 15 amino acids. The CDR3 reads CSVGGTGGSNYGYTF. CDR3 coding DNA: TGCAGCGTTGGCGGGACAGGGGGCTCCAACTATGGCTACACCTTC.

The chain uses TRBV9 and TRBJ2-5; 9 bases map to TRBD2. This CDR3 has 16 amino acids. The germline V gene encodes CDR1 SGDLS and CDR2 YYNGEE. J gave up 4 bases and V 3 bases, and 10 bases lay outside the gene matches. The CDR3 reads CASSEGVAGVVETQYF. The DNA of the CDR3 is TGTGCCAGCAGCGAGGGTGTAGCGGGAGTGGTAGAGACCCAGTACTTC.

This chain joins TRBV10-1 and TRBJ2-1; D perhaps matches TRBD2 (6 bases). The V and J ends lost 6 bases and 1 base respectively, with 13 bases between them. The CDR3 consists of 15 residues. Germline V gene lookup returns CDR1 WNHNN and CDR2 SYGVQD (reference sequence). CDR3 region: CASSSSAGSYNEQFF. The CDR3 DNA follows: TGCGCCAGCAGCTCTTCAGCGGGTTCCTACAATGAGCAGTTCTTC.